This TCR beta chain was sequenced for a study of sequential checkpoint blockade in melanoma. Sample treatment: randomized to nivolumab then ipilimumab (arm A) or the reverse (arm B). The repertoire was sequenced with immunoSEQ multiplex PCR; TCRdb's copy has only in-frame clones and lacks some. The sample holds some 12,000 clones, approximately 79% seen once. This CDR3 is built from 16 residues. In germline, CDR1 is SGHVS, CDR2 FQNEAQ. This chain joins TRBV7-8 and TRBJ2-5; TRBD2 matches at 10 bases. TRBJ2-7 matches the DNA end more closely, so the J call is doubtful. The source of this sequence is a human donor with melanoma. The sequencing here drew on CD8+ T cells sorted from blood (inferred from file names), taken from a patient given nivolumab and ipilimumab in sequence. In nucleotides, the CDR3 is TGTGCCAGCAGATACACTAGCGGGACGAGCTCCTACGAGCAGTACTTC. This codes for CASRYTSGTSSYEQYF.